The rows below give T cell receptor beta chains drawn from one sample of a study of blood T cells in healthy people across ages. MiXCR, applied by TCRdb to the 5' RACE reads, yields one record per CDR3 protein. Of 800,000 or so distinct CDR3 sequences in the sample, approximately 25% were seen once. These records were also assigned to another study, of T cells of mothers and their children.

Sequencing input: blood. These receptors were obtained from a boy younger than 18 in good health. The CDR3 runs from the conserved cysteine through the conserved F or W. The D gene is left open where the match is weak. Size values are once, few and many counts, or a class for expanded clones, and some rows have none.

v_call,clone_size,j_call,d_call,cdr3_nt,cdr3_aa
TRBV29-1,few,TRBJ2-7,NA,TGCAGCGCCGGGGAGCGGGTTTACGAGCAGTACTTC,CSAGERVYEQYF
TRBV5-1,few,TRBJ1-3,NA,TGCGCCAGCAGCTTGACAAGGACTGGGGACTCTGGAGACACCATATATTTT,CASSLTRTGDSGDTIYF
TRBV29-1,few,TRBJ1-4,NA,TGCAGCGGCGGACAGAGTAATGAAAAACTGTTTTTT,CSGGQSNEKLFF
TRBV28,few,TRBJ1-4,NA,TGTGCCAGCAGCAACACGGCGGGCGAAAAACTGTTTTTT,CASSNTAGEKLFF
TRBV4-3,NA,TRBJ2-5,NA,TGCGCCAGCAGCCAAGATTTACGAGAGACCCAGTACTTC,CASSQDLRETQYF
TRBV27,NA,TRBJ2-3,TRBD2,TGTGCCAGACGGGACTACACATCAGATACGCAGTATTTT,CARRDYTSDTQYF
TRBV15,few,TRBJ1-4,NA,TGTGCCACCAGCAGAGATACTCTCGCGACGGAGCTTAATGAAAAACTGTTTTTT,CATSRDTLATELNEKLFF
TRBV9,few,TRBJ2-6,NA,TGTGCCAGCAGCGTAGGATACAGCTTCTCTGGGGCCAACGTCCTGACTTTC,CASSVGYSFSGANVLTF
TRBV5-1,few,TRBJ2-5,NA,TGCGCCAGCAGCCCCAAAAGGGACAGCGGGTTTGGGGAGACCCAGTACTTC,CASSPKRDSGFGETQYF
TRBV7-2,NA,TRBJ2-7,NA,TGTGCCAGCAGCTTAAATTCTTACGACGAGCAGTACTTC,CASSLNSYDEQYF
TRBV20-1,NA,TRBJ2-7,NA,TGCAGTGCTACCACTACCGGGGGGCCATACGAGCAGTACTTC,CSATTTGGPYEQYF
TRBV12-5,NA,TRBJ1-4,NA,TGTGCTAGAAACGAACGCCCGGGCCAGTTT,CARNERPGQF
TRBV28,few,TRBJ2-7,TRBD1,TGTGCCAGCAGACAAGCCGGGACAGGGTTCTACGAGCAGTACTTC,CASRQAGTGFYEQYF